The sample holds a few counts of the clone carrying this T cell receptor (beta chain). Its antigen is not known. Profiling relied on immunoSEQ multiplex PCR, and the TCRdb table lists in-frame clones only, not all of them. Counted here are around 25,000 clones, approximately 70% occurring once; the ten biggest clones make up roughly 47%. This sample is part of a study of cytotoxic CD8 clonotypes in ibrutinib-treated CLL. V shed 5 bases and J shed 2 bases, with 10 bases lying between them. CDR3 size: 15 residues. Germline V gives CDR1 MNHEY, CDR2 SVGAGI. General study results and limits: Clonality showed a rise at ibrutinib response that reversed toward baseline at progression.

The clonotype was recovered from a human donor with chronic lymphocytic leukemia. The chain joins TRBV6-5 to TRBJ2-6; possibly TRBD1 for D (6 bases). The input for sequencing was PBMCs, taken at disease progression, from a patient treated with ibrutinib. Written as DNA, the CDR3 is TGTGCCAGCAGTATCACAGGGACTGGGGCCAACGTCCTGACTTTC. As protein: CASSITGTGANVLTF.